The source of this TCR beta chain is a study of cytomegalovirus exposure and HLA in healthy donors (dated by TCRdb to the late 2010s). For the study in its entirety: According to a later analysis, the 120 or so validation repertoires were produced on the same platform as the approximately 610 repertoires of the first cohort. The study was designed to test whether signatures of past pathogen exposure could be identified by cataloging public T cell receptors. In addition to the first cohort of 666 subjects, a separate validation cohort of approximately 110 different subjects was used. The study combined high-throughput TCR immunosequencing, statistical association of individual TCRs with disease status, and machine learning to predict cytomegalovirus infection status.

The library was built by means of the immunoSEQ multiplex PCR assay. The source study handled its data this way. A statistical classification framework was developed to diagnose cytomegalovirus status using the catalog of TCR beta chain sequences. What TCRdb holds here is the immuneACCESS table cut down to in-frame rearrangements. Part of the clones is not present; checked against another copy, under half of the missing clones reflect an unresolved V gene, and the others are unexplained. V and J calls and clone size are copied from that table; D and trimming were computed from the DNA. This sample is represented by some 130,000 clones; approximately 88% of them were singletons. About 6% of the sample lies in the top ten. Donors formed part of the validation cohort, which comprised approximately 130 subjects and was distinct from the first cohort of 666 subjects. About this clone: The antigen this receptor binds is unknown. No much larger clonotype is one base removed from it; base qualities were not supplied.

Taken from the germline V gene (reference sequence), the CDR1 and CDR2 loops are SEHNR and FQNEAQ. After removal of 4 bases from V and 4 bases from J, the junction retains 7 bases not matched to a gene. From its cysteine to its phenylalanine, the CDR3 spans 16 amino acids. The kept DNA is CDR3 alone, 48 bases in frame from the first base. What the authors observed across the whole study: A later analysis had no HLA typing for the validation cohort, so co-occurrence there was scored across all 120 repertoires. It was suggested by the authors that the approach could potentially be generalized to other disease states and immunological phenotypes. The classifier was reported to diagnose cytomegalovirus status with high specificity and sensitivity in both the original cohort and the validation cohort. A later analysis found that TCRs clustered in the first cohort also tended to co-occur in the 95 to 150 validation repertoires, with approximately 94% of cluster scores above 0. In the study, some 160 TCR beta chains were listed as associated with cytomegalovirus. While some public TCRs were present in many individuals, most TCR sequences turned up only very rarely across donors. In vitro tests confirmed that three of the cytomegalovirus-associated TCR beta chains recognize cytomegalovirus antigens.

The V gene is TRBV7-9 and the J gene is TRBJ2-7; 13 nucleotides in the junction match TRBD2. Sequencing was done on a sample of PBMCs. The TCR originated in a woman under 30 in good health and CMV-seropositive. The DNA sequence follows: TGTGCCAGCAGCTACCGGGAGACTAGCGGGAGGTACGAGCAGTACTTC. It is translated as CASSYRETSGRYEQYF.